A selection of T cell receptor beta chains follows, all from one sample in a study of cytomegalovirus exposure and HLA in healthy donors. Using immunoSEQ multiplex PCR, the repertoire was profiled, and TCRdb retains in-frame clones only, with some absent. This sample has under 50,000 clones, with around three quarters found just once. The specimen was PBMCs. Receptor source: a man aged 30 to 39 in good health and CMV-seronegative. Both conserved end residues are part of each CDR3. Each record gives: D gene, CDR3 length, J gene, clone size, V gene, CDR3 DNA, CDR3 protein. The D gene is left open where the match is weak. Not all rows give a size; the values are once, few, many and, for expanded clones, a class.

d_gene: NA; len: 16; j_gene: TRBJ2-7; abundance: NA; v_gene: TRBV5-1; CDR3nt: TGCGCCAGCAGCTTGGGTGAGTGGCAGGGTGGTTACGAGCAGTACTTC; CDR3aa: CASSLGEWQGGYEQYF
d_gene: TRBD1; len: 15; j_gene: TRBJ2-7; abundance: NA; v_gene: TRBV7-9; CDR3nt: TGTGCCAGCAGCTTAATCTCAGGGGGAGTCTACGAGCAGTACTTC; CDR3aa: CASSLISGGVYEQYF
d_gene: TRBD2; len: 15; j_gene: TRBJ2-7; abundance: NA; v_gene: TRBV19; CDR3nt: TGTGCCAATAGCGGGATGGAAGGTTTGTCCTACGAGCAGTACTTC; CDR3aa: CANSGMEGLSYEQYF
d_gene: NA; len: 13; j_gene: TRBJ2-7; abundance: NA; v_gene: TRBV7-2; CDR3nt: TGTGCCAGCAGCTTAGTCGCAGCCTACGAGCAGTACTTC; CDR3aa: CASSLVAAYEQYF
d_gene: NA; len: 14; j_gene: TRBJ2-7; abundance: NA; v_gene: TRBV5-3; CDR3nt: TGTGCCAGAAGCAGGGGCAAACGGCCCTACGAGCAGTACTTC; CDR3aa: CARSRGKRPYEQYF
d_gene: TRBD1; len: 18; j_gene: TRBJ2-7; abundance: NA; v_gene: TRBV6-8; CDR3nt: TGTGCCAGCAGTAAAGGGATGAAAAAGGGACAGGTAGTCTACGAGCAGTACTTC; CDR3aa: CASSKGMKKGQVVYEQYF
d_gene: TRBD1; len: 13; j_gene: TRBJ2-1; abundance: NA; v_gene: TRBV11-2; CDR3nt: TGTGCCAGCAGCCCAGGGACAGTCAATGAGCAGTTCTTC; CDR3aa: CASSPGTVNEQFF
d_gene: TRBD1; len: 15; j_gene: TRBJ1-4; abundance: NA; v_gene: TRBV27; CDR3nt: TGTGCCAGCAGTAAGAGACAGGGGCGGTACGGAAAACTGTTTTTT; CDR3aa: CASSKRQGRYGKLFF
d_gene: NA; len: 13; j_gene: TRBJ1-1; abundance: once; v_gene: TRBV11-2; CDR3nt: TGTGCCAGCAGCTTAGAGGCCAGTTTGTTGGCTTTCTTT; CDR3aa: CASSLEASLLAFF
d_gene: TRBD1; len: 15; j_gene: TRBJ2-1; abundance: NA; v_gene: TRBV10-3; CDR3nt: TGTGCCATCAAGGGACAGGGGGGCTCCTACAATGAGCAGTTCTTC; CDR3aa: CAIKGQGGSYNEQFF
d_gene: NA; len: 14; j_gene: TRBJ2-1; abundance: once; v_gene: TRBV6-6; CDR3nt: TGTGCCAGCAGTTACTCCGGGACCTACAATGAGCAGTTCTTC; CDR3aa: CASSYSGTYNEQFF
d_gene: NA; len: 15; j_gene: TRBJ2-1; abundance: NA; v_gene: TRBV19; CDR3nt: TGTGCCAGTAGTATAGACCAGACAGCCTACAATGAGCAGTTCTTC; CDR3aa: CASSIDQTAYNEQFF
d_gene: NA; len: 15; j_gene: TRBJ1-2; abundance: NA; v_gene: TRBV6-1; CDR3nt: TGTGCCAGCAGTGTGGCGGGACGGGTATACTATGGCTACACCTTC; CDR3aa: CASSVAGRVYYGYTF
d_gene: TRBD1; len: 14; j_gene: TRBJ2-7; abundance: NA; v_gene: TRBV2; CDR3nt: TGTGCCAGCAGCCCGCTGGACAGGGCGGGGGAGCAGTACTTC; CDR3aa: CASSPLDRAGEQYF